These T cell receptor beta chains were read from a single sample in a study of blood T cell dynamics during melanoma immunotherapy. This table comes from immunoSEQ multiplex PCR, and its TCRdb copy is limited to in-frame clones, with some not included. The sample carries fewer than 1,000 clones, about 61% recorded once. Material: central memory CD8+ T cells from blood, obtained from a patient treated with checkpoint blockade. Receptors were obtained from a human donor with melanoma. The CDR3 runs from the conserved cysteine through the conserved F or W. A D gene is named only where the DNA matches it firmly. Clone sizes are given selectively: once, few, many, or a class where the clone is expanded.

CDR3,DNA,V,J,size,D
CASSLDPAGGPFNEQFF,TGTGCCAGCAGCTTAGACCCAGCGGGAGGGCCATTTAATGAGCAGTTCTTC,TRBV11-2,TRBJ2-1,NA,TRBD2
CASSYSTGAGYTF,TGTGCCAGCAGTTACTCCACCGGGGCCGGCTACACCTTC,TRBV6-5,TRBJ1-2,NA,NA
CASSVSYTRDGYTF,TGTGCCAGCAGCGTATCATATACCAGGGATGGCTACACCTTC,TRBV5-4,TRBJ1-2,NA,NA
CASSEGADGYTF,TGTGCCAGCAGCGAGGGGGCAGATGGCTACACCTTC,TRBV7-9,TRBJ1-2,few,TRBD1
CASSVGAHQPQHF,TGTGCCAGCAGTGTGGGGGCCCATCAGCCCCAGCATTTT,TRBV6-1,TRBJ1-5,few,NA
CASSFGVTGEQYF,TGTGCCAGCAGTTTCGGGGTAACTGGCGAGCAGTACTTC,TRBV27,TRBJ2-7,hyperexpanded,NA
CASSEAGAELWEQYF,TGTGCCAGCAGTGAAGCGGGTGCAGAGTTATGGGAGCAGTACTTC,TRBV2,TRBJ2-7,NA,NA
CASSPIQGSGKLFF,TGCGCCAGCAGCCCGATACAGGGGTCGGGAAAACTGTTTTTT,TRBV4-1,TRBJ1-4,once,TRBD1
CASSPSGGSTDTQYF,TGTGCCAGCAGCCCCAGCGGGGGCAGCACAGATACGCAGTATTTT,TRBV9,TRBJ2-3,hyperexpanded,TRBD2
CASSLGWGPSYNEQFF,TGTGCCAGTTCCCTCGGGTGGGGTCCCTCTTACAATGAGCAGTTCTTC,TRBV19,TRBJ2-1,NA,NA
CASSATGTGLYGYTF,TGTGCCAGCAGTGCCACCGGGACAGGGCTCTATGGCTACACCTTC,TRBV6-4,TRBJ1-2,NA,TRBD1
CASSDSSGGANEQFF,TGTGCCAGCAGTGACTCTAGCGGGGGGGCCAATGAGCAGTTCTTC,TRBV6-4,TRBJ2-1,NA,TRBD2
CASSVSGGSHNEQFF,TGTGCCAGCAGCGTATCCGGGGGGTCCCACAATGAGCAGTTCTTC,TRBV9,TRBJ2-1,NA,TRBD2
CASSWGDRDYEQYF,TGTGCCAGCAGCTGGGGGGACAGGGACTACGAGCAGTACTTC,TRBV7-6,TRBJ2-7,NA,TRBD1
CASSKDATGSSYNSPLHF,TGTGCCAGCAGCAAAGATGCGACCGGGAGCTCCTATAATTCACCCCTCCACTTT,TRBV21-1,TRBJ1-6,NA,NA
CASSFKVSGNQPQHF,TGTGCCAGCAGTTTCAAGGTTTCGGGCAATCAGCCCCAGCATTTT,TRBV6-6,TRBJ1-5,NA,NA
CASSLRDRYEQYF,TGTGCCAGCAGCTTACGGGACAGGTACGAGCAGTACTTC,TRBV11-2,TRBJ2-7,NA,TRBD1
CASSQDWNEQYF,TGTGCCAGCAGCCAAGACTGGAACGAGCAGTACTTC,TRBV14,TRBJ2-7,NA,NA